This T cell receptor (beta chain) emerged from a study of CD4 T cells in relation to SARS-CoV-2 and coronaviruses. This CDR3 is built from 17 residues. The ends were cut back, 0 bases at V and 0 bases at J, with 13 bases in the middle. CDR1 is SGHRS, CDR2 YFSETQ, per germline. The assay was immunoSEQ multiplex PCR, and TCRdb's table has in-frame clones only and misses some. The repertoire holds 35,000 to 40,000 clones, with approximately 85% as singletons. V and J are TRBV5-1 and TRBJ2-1, with D maybe TRBD1 (5 bases). The sequencing input was memory CD4+ T cells from PBMCs. The sequence came from an adult with COVID-19. The CDR3 DNA reads TGCGCCAGCAGCTTGGCTCAGGGCCGAAGCTCCTACAATGAGCAGTTCTTC. Translating it yields CASSLAQGRSSYNEQFF.